This entry concerns a single T cell receptor beta chain. The antigen is not known. The entry originates in a study of T cell responses to AZD1222 COVID-19 vaccine. Study observations and caveats: Close to half of spike-specific TCRs reportedly recognize unmutated variant regions.

V dropped 0 bases and J dropped 1; count of bases not matched to a gene: 12. This CDR3 spans 18 amino acids. Germline assignment: CDR1 SGHTA and CDR2 FQGNSA. Libraries were prepared by immunoSEQ multiplex PCR; TCRdb keeps only in-frame clonotypes and omits some of them. The data show about 160,000 clones, 91% seen once. The sample was peripheral blood, taken on day 0 of AZD1222 vaccination. The chain carries TRBV7-2 and TRBJ2-7; 7 bases fit TRBD2. The TCR sequence derives from an adult in good health. CDR3 DNA: TGTGCCAGCAGCTTAGCGGGGGGTGGAGCGGGGCGTTCCTACGAGCAGTACTTC. It encodes CASSLAGGGAGRSYEQYF.